This T cell receptor beta chain was found in a study of blood T cell repertoires in COVID-19. Whole-study context: The United States, Italy and Spain provided the acute and convalescent COVID-19 samples. The analysed material was cDNA or gDNA that came from T cells, B-cell-depleted T cells, or PBMCs.

CDR3 length: 14 amino acids. Germline V lookup: CDR1 MNHNS, CDR2 SASEGT. V gave up 2 bases and J gave up 4 bases, with 11 bases separating them. In the study's own analysis: Reference gene primer amplification gave nucleated cell count estimates. Repertoires were generated with immunoSEQ multiplex PCR, while TCRdb's copy carries only in-frame clones and drops some. Clonal size and the V and J genes are those of that table, whereas D and trimming came from the DNA. In the table there are approximately 150,000 clones, about 87% of which are singletons. The sample was peripheral blood. The receptor's source is a human donor in a cohort sampled during active COVID-19. The chain couples TRBV6-1 to TRBJ1-1, with D possibly TRBD1 on 5 matching bases. CDR3 nucleotides: TGTGCCAGCAGTGAATGGAGCGGGGGCACTGAAGCTTTCTTT. Translation gives CASSEWSGGTEAFF.